A selection of T cell receptor beta chains follows, all from one sample in a study of T cell changes during pregnancy in multiple sclerosis. This table comes from immunoSEQ multiplex PCR, and its TCRdb copy is limited to in-frame clones, with some not included. This sample yields 77,000 or so clones, of which about 94% are seen a single time; around 0.75% belongs to the top ten. The material was peripheral blood, obtained in the second trimester of pregnancy. Receptors were obtained from a female donor in good health, enrolled as a control in a pregnancy study. CDR3s leave out the opening cysteine and the closing phenylalanine or tryptophan. The order of the fields is V gene, CDR3 protein.

TRBV7-2 | ASSLGPGTGANVLT
TRBV7-8 | ASSRNRDRGSFGYT
TRBV27 | ASSLNSQLYGYT
TRBV7-2 | ASSPTGQSSYNEQF
TRBV7-2 | ASSLARPGAIEAF
TRBV7-8 | ASSSLTGGLYNEQF
TRBV11-3 | ASSSNLAGDTDTQY
TRBV7-3 | ASSLGAQVDTQY
TRBV18 | ASSPDVGIGTDEQY
TRBV7-7 | ASSLAGGYNEQF
TRBV4-3 | ASSQAVLGTQY
TRBV18 | ASSLARDSNYGYT
TRBV5-1 | ASSPAGDYGYT
TRBV9 | ASSVVEPNYGYT
TRBV2 | ASSDSYEQY
TRBV5-4 | ASSLGQGNENT
TRBV19 | ASSIVASGIYNEQF
TRBV6-5 | ASSYLGTGRVGYT
TRBV5-1 | ASSHLWRTEDTQY
TRBV7-2 | ASSPAYEQY
TRBV7-9 | ASSLAGWGQLSNEKLF
TRBV5-1 | ASSLGATSGGVEQF
TRBV5-6 | ASSSDTDYGYT
TRBV5-5 | ASSLEGGFTTGANVLT
TRBV7-3 | ASSITGGAGNTIY
TRBV5-5 | ASSYSGGSYNEQF
TRBV7-9 | ASSFRQGRDTGELF
TRBV6-4 | ASSVAGEGNEQF
TRBV7-9 | ASSLLATGVYEQY
TRBV27 | ASSLSYSNQPQH
TRBV29-1 | SSYGTEAF
TRBV30 | AWSRGFTDTQY
TRBV7-9 | ASSSSGSTEAF
TRBV25-1 | ASSEWGRYNEQF
TRBV7-7 | ASSQTGDQETQY
TRBV27 | TSSSSEFGNTIY
TRBV9 | ASSLGTDTGELF
TRBV6-1 | ASSEGNYQPQH
TRBV7-2 | ASTQGHGYT
TRBV6-5 | ASSYGDRGEQY
TRBV7-9 | ASSLGTSGNTGELF
TRBV11-3 | ASSLEGGAQDTEAF
TRBV7-9 | ASSHRDSSYYEQY
TRBV19 | ASKKGGGMNTEAF
TRBV2 | ASSSLTGTYEQY
TRBV7-9 | ASSPRQGWSYEQY
TRBV5-1 | ASSLDRVSYNEQF
TRBV4-1 | ASSPSTGTNYGYT
TRBV5-1 | ASFSGGIDNEQF
TRBV2 | ASMDRDYGANVLT
TRBV19 | ASSISLNQPQH
TRBV19 | ASSPEPFYEQY